This T cell receptor (beta chain) derives from a study of blood T cell repertoires in COVID-19. Study summary: COVID-19 samples from acute and convalescent phases originated in the United States, Italy and Spain. T cells, B-cell-depleted T cells, or PBMCs supplied cDNA or gDNA.

CDR1 is SGHRS and CDR2 is YFSETQ in the germline V gene. The V and J ends lost 0 bases and 5 bases respectively, with 14 bases between them. The CDR3 length is 15 residues. Original handling: Scientists estimated how many nucleated cells there were by amplifying reference gene primers. Here immunoSEQ multiplex PCR was the method, and the copy in TCRdb shows in-frame clones only, minus some. V and J calls and clone size are as listed in that table; D and trimming were resolved from the DNA. The sample lists over 150,000 clones, roughly 80% occurring once. This receptor was taken from a woman aged 55-69 years with acute or convalescent COVID-19. Sequences were obtained from peripheral blood. The J gene is TRBJ1-1, the V gene TRBV5-1; TRBD1 is a possible D gene (5 bases). CDR3 protein: CASSLAGGAHTEAFF. CDR3 nucleotide sequence: TGCGCCAGCAGCTTGGCCGGAGGGGCGCATACTGAAGCTTTCTTT.